The 19 T cell receptor beta chains presented below share a single source sample, sequenced in a study of shared clonotypes between healthy human individuals. Sequencing used immunoSEQ multiplex PCR; TCRdb keeps in-frame clones, though not all of them. The sample has 1 million to 1.2 million clones, 60% to 85% seen once; the top ten hold roughly 0.83%. The sequenced sample was memory CD4+ T cells from PBMCs. Subset noted: CD45RA-negative fraction. The source is a man younger than 35 in good health. Some clones in this sample may be carry-over from other donors' samples.

The chain has TRBV7-9 and TRBJ2-5, with D unresolved. Germline V gene data show CDR1 as SEHNR and CDR2 as FQNEAQ (reference sequence). The CDR3 consists of 10 residues. Trimming took off 5 bases at V and 8 bases at J, with 6 bases between the two ends. This chain's CDR3 is CASSPETQYF. The CDR3 DNA reads TGTGCCAGCAGCCCAGAAACCCAGTACTTC.

The chain carries TRBV6-5 and TRBJ2-3, with a possible D match to TRBD2 (6 bases). The germline gives CDR1 MNHEY, CDR2 SVGAGI. Trimming shortened V by 0 bases and J by 8 bases, and 18 bases separated the two germline ends. This CDR3 spans 16 amino acids. The CDR3 region is CASSYSLASGGTTQYF. CDR3 bases: TGTGCCAGCAGTTACTCGTTGGCTAGTGGCGGGACTACGCAGTATTTT.

This clone has only a few counts. The chain uses TRBV5-1 and TRBJ2-7; D not certain. CDR1 SGHRS and CDR2 YFSETQ come from the germline V gene. The CDR3 runs 11 residues. Trimming removed 2 bases from V and 6 bases from J, with 6 bases in between. The CDR3 region is CASSFMGEQYF. CDR3 nucleotide sequence: TGCGCCAGCAGCTTTATGGGCGAGCAGTACTTC. The full variable domain, rest sourced from reference TRBV5-1 and TRBJ2-7, is KAGVTQTPRYLIKTRGQQVTLSCSPISGHRSVSWYQQTPGQGLQFLFEYFSETQRNKGNFPGRFSGRQFSNSRSEMNVSTLELGDSALYLCASSFMGEQYFGPGTRLTVT.

This chain uses TRBV4-2 with TRBJ2-3, with D unclear. Per the germline V gene, CDR1 is LGHNA and CDR2 is YNFKEQ. The CDR3 contains 15 residues. V lost 4 bases, J lost 4 bases, and 15 bases lay in between. The CDR3 DNA is TGTGCCAGCAGCCTGGAACCGGGCCAACCAGATACGCAGTATTTT. Amino acid sequence: CASSLEPGQPDTQYF.

The chain has TRBV5-4 and TRBJ1-2, with TRBD1 as a possible D gene (5 bases). Germline loops: CDR1 SGHNT, CDR2 YYREEE (reference sequence). The V gene lost 4 bases and the J gene lost 1 base, with 14 bases spanning the gap. There are 15 residues in the CDR3. In DNA form, the CDR3 reads TGTGCCAGCAGCCTATCCCTGGGGGATAACTATGGCTACACCTTC. Translated, it gives CASSLSLGDNYGYTF.

The CDR3 DNA sequence: TGTGCCAGCAGCTACCTGGGGACAGATGGCTACACCTTC. Encoded protein: CASSYLGTDGYTF. V and J are TRBV11-2 and TRBJ1-2, with 7 bases matching TRBD1. The V gene end was trimmed by 4 bases and the J gene end by 6 bases; junction bases not matched to a gene: 5. CDR3 length equals 13 residues. Germline CDR1 SGHAT, CDR2 FQNNGV.

This clone has just one count. The chain has TRBV6-1 and TRBJ2-6, with D perhaps assigned TRBD1 or TRBD2 (7 bases each). The CDR3 contains 15 residues. CDR1 is MNHNS, CDR2 SASEGT, per germline. The V end lost 9 bases, the J end lost 3 bases, and 15 bases lay between the germline ends. As DNA, the CDR3 is TGTGCCAGTCACGCAGGGGGGGTTGGGGCCAACGTCCTGACTTTC. Its translation is CASHAGGVGANVLTF.

This chain uses TRBV18 with TRBJ2-7; D call uncertain. Trimming stripped 3 bases from V and 4 bases from J, with 10 bases between. Germline assignment: CDR1 KGHSH and CDR2 LQKENI. This CDR3 is built from 13 residues. The CDR3 DNA follows: TGTGCCAGCTCACCTGGCTCCCCGTACGAGCAGTACTTC. Translated: CASSPGSPYEQYF.

The chain recombines TRBV28 with TRBJ1-4, with TRBD1 as a possible D gene (6 bases). The germline V and J ends were trimmed by 6 bases and 3 bases, with 8 bases remaining between them. CDR1 and CDR2 (germline): MDHEN, SYDVKM. This CDR3 has 13 residues. The CDR3 coding sequence is TGTGCCAGCAGGCGGACAGCTAATGAAAAACTGTTTTTT. Translation gives CASRRTANEKLFF. Complete variable domain (other parts from reference TRBV28 and TRBJ1-4): DVKVTQSSRYLVKRTGEKVFLECVQDMDHENMFWYRQDPGLGLRLIYFSYDVKMKEKGDIPEGYSVSREKKERFSLILESASTNQTSMYLCASRRTANEKLFFGSGTQLSVL.

The chain recombines TRBV7-9 with TRBJ2-5; D tentatively reads TRBD1 or TRBD2 (6 bases each). Trimming left V 5 bases short and J 5 bases short, with 15 bases between. The CDR3 has 14 amino acids. The germline gives CDR1 SEHNR, CDR2 FQNEAQ (reference sequence). The DNA of the CDR3 is TGTGCCAGCAGCCCCGGAGGGGGTGAGGAGACCCAGTACTTC. Translation gives CASSPGGGEETQYF.

The chain joins TRBV28 to TRBJ1-2; D may be TRBD1 (6 bases). The V end was cut by 2 bases, the J end by 6 bases, with 13 bases between. Germline lookup yields CDR1 MDHEN and CDR2 SYDVKM. This CDR3 contains 14 residues. The CDR3 DNA is TGTGCCAGCAGTTTAAACGCAGGGGTCGATGGCTACACCTTC. It encodes CASSLNAGVDGYTF.

V usage is TRBV30 and J usage is TRBJ1-2; possible D gene TRBD1, 5 bases. This CDR3 is 13 amino acids long. Trimming cost V 0 bases and J 2 bases, with 7 bases left between them. Germline CDR1 and CDR2: GTSNPN and SVGIG (reference sequence). CDR3 protein: CAWSVRQNYGYTF. The CDR3 bases are TGTGCCTGGAGTGTACGACAGAACTATGGCTACACCTTC.

The chain combines TRBV6-1 with TRBJ1-2; 7 nucleotides match TRBD1. With V trimmed by 6 bases and J by 6 bases, 10 bases remained unmatched. CDR1 MNHNS and CDR2 SASEGT come from the germline V gene. The CDR3 is 14 amino acids. CDR3 bases: TGTGCCAGCAGACTTATTGGGACAGTCCATGGCTACACCTTC. This codes for CASRLIGTVHGYTF.

The rearrangement uses TRBV7-6 and TRBJ2-3; 9 positions agree with TRBD1. The CDR3 is 15 residues long. The V and J ends lost 5 bases and 2 bases, in that order; junction bases with no gene match: 5. Germline V gene sequence: CDR1 SGHVS, CDR2 FNYEAQ. CDR3 nucleotides: TGTGCCAGCAGCGACAGGGGGGGGCCCACAGATACGCAGTATTTT. It codes for CASSDRGGPTDTQYF. The complete variable domain, with remaining parts taken from reference TRBV7-6 and TRBJ2-3, reads GAGVSQSPRYKVTKRGQDVALRCDPISGHVSLYWYRQALGQGPEFLTYFNYEAQQDKSGLPNDRFSAERPEGSISTLTIQRTEQRDSAMYRCASSDRGGPTDTQYFGPGTRLTVL.

The V call is TRBV6-6, the J call TRBJ1-5; D is undetermined. This CDR3 has 12 residues. Germline V gene lookup returns CDR1 MNHNY and CDR2 SVGAGI (reference sequence). V lost 4 bases and J 6 bases, leaving 7 bases between the germline ends. Here the CDR3 reads CASSFWGQPQHF. CDR3 coding DNA: TGTGCCAGCAGTTTTTGGGGTCAGCCCCAGCATTTT.

The gene calls are TRBV10-3 and TRBJ2-6; TRBD1 agrees at 8 bases. Germline assignment: CDR1 ENHRY and CDR2 SYGVKD. The CDR3 loop spans 17 amino acids. Trimming removed 5 bases from V and 0 bases from J; junction bases left unmatched: 6. In DNA form, the CDR3 reads TGTGCCATCAGTCCTAGGACAGGGATCTCTGGGGCCAACGTCCTGACTTTC. Translated, it gives CAISPRTGISGANVLTF.

This clone was seen a few times. The chain combines TRBV28 with TRBJ1-5; TRBD1 is a possible D gene (6 bases). The CDR3 is made up of 12 amino acids. The V end was cut by 8 bases, the J end by 9 bases, with 14 bases between. The germline V gene encodes CDR1 MDHEN and CDR2 SYDVKM. CDR3 sequence reads: CASGTGPRPQHF. DNA for the CDR3: TGTGCCAGCGGAACAGGGCCGAGGCCCCAGCATTTT.

J is TRBJ2-7 and V is TRBV4-2, with D perhaps matching TRBD2 (5 bases). Germline V gene lookup returns CDR1 LGHNA and CDR2 YNFKEQ. The length of the CDR3 is 13 residues. Trimming left V 1 base short and J 4 bases short, with 8 bases between. The CDR3 here is CASSQATSYEQYF. The CDR3 DNA sequence: TGTGCCAGCAGCCAAGCTACTAGTTACGAGCAGTACTTC.

Remarks on this clone: A much more abundant neighbour one base away suggests this may be a read error. V and J are TRBV2 and TRBJ2-2; TRBD2 might be the D (5 bases). The CDR3 loop spans 13 amino acids. The V gene's germline CDR1 is SNHLY and CDR2 FYNNEI. The V and J ends lost 1 base and 5 bases respectively, with 5 bases between them. In DNA form, the CDR3 reads TGTGCCAGCAGTGAAGAGCGGACCGGGGAGCTGTTTTTT. Translation gives CASSEERTGELFF.